The 30 T cell receptor beta chains below come from one sample, sequenced in a study of cytomegalovirus exposure and HLA in healthy donors (dated by TCRdb to the late 2010s). Libraries came from the immunoSEQ multiplex PCR assay. The multiplex PCR relied on a mix of 60 forward primers for TCR Vbeta segments and 13 reverse primers for TCR Jbeta segments. TCRdb took this table from immuneACCESS and kept in-frame rearrangements with V and J called. Such tables lack part of the clones; where checked against another copy, unresolved V genes explain under half of the gap, and the rest is unexplained. The table for this sample lists over 150,000 clones; over 65% of them were counted only once. The ten largest account for nearly 3% of the sample. Material: PBMCs. The receptors were sampled from a woman aged 25 to 39 in good health and CMV-seronegative.

The J gene is TRBJ2-1, the V gene TRBV6-1, with 9 bases identical to TRBD2. V lost 2 bases, J lost 6 bases, and 8 bases stayed unmatched. This CDR3 comprises 16 residues. Germline V CDR1 and CDR2: MNHNS, SASEGT. Written as DNA, the CDR3 is TGTGCCAGCAGTGAACGTGGCGGGGGGGCCTTCAATGAGCAGTTCTTC. Translation gives CASSERGGGAFNEQFF.

The table lists this clone with a few counts. The chain combines TRBV21-1 with TRBJ2-7; the table's D call of TRBD2 was not tested on the DNA. TRBV21-1 is termed a pseudogene. The CDR3 sequence is 13 residues long. The CDR3 DNA is TGTGCCAGCAGCAAAGCGCCGGGAAACGAGCAGTACTTC. Its protein is CASSKAPGNEQYF.

The genes are TRBV2 and TRBJ2-7; possible D gene TRBD1, 6 bases. Trimming shortened V by 6 bases and J by 9 bases, and 24 bases separated the two germline ends. CDR3 length: 15 residues. The V gene's germline CDR1 is SNHLY and CDR2 FYNNEI. DNA of the CDR3: TGTGCCAGCAGGGGGTGGGATAGACAGGTCAACGGGCAGTACTTC. Its translation is CASRGWDRQVNGQYF.

The rearrangement links TRBV19 to TRBJ2-7; TRBD1 agrees at 8 bases. Germline trimming cut 1 base from V and 3 bases from J; bases unmatched to any gene: 5. This CDR3 region has 15 residues. Germline V lookup: CDR1 LNHDA, CDR2 SQIVND (reference sequence). CDR3 loop: CASSIGDRYVYEQYF. CDR3 coding DNA: TGTGCCAGTAGTATAGGGGACAGGTACGTCTACGAGCAGTACTTC. Supplemented by reference TRBV19 and TRBJ2-7, the full variable domain reads DGGITQSPKYLFRKEGQNVTLSCEQNLNHDAMYWYRQDPGQGLRLIYYSQIVNDFQKGDIAEGYSVSREKKESFPLTVTSAQKNPTAFYLCASSIGDRYVYEQYFGPGTRLTVT.

V usage is TRBV21-1 and J usage is TRBJ1-1. TRBV21-1 represents a pseudogene. The CDR3 covers 16 residues. As DNA, the CDR3 is TGTGCCAGCAGCAAAGTTCGGTGGGACTGGAACACTGAAGCTTTCTTT. It codes for CASSKVRWDWNTEAFF.

This clone has just one count. This chain links TRBV2 with TRBJ2-2; 12 bases align to TRBD1. This CDR3 has 15 amino acids. Germline V gene data show CDR1 as SNHLY and CDR2 as FYNNEI. V was clipped by 6 bases and J by 5 bases; unmatched bases: 4. CDR3 loop: CASSPGQGATGELFF. DNA for the CDR3: TGTGCCAGCAGCCCGGGACAGGGGGCAACCGGGGAGCTGTTTTTT. Supplemented by reference TRBV2 and TRBJ2-2, the full variable domain reads EPEVTQTPSHQVTQMGQEVILRCVPISNHLYFYWYRQILGQKVEFLVSFYNNEISEKSEIFDDQFSVERPDGSNFTLKIRSTKLEDSAMYFCASSPGQGATGELFFGEGSRLTVL.

The rearrangement uses TRBV10-3 and TRBJ1-1; weak D call: TRBD1 (5 bases). The CDR3 totals 12 residues. Per the germline V gene, CDR1 is ENHRY and CDR2 is SYGVKD. Trimming removed 6 bases at V and 5 bases at J, with 10 bases between. The CDR3 DNA follows: TGTGCCATCAGGTGGGGGGAGACTGAAGCTTTCTTT. Residues: CAIRWGETEAFF.

This clone was observed a single time. The V call is TRBV29-1, the J call TRBJ2-1, with a tentative D call TRBD2 (6 bases). V dropped 0 bases and J dropped 7 bases, with 13 bases sitting between them. The CDR3 contains 14 residues. CDR1 and CDR2 (germline): SQVTM, ANQGSEA. CDR3 amino acids: CSVEDGEEGNEQFF. CDR3 coding DNA: TGCAGCGTTGAAGATGGCGAGGAGGGAAATGAGCAGTTCTTC.

J is TRBJ2-3 and V is TRBV6-4, with 10 bases that match TRBD2. The CDR3 length is 15 residues. CDR1 MRHNA and CDR2 SNTAGT come from the germline V gene. V was clipped by 2 bases and J by 1 base; unmatched bases: 0. The CDR3 region is CASSDLAGGTDTQYF. DNA of the CDR3: TGTGCCAGCAGTGACCTAGCGGGGGGCACAGATACGCAGTATTTT.

The chain carries TRBV27 and TRBJ2-2; TRBD1 aligns across 12 bases. CDR1 MNHEY and CDR2 SMNVEV come from the germline V gene (reference sequence). Trimming cost V 5 bases and J 7 bases; bases outside gene matches: 11. CDR3 length: 17 residues. This CDR3 is CASSEGIGTGGFGELFF. The DNA of the CDR3 is TGTGCCAGCAGTGAAGGGATCGGGACAGGGGGCTTCGGGGAGCTGTTTTTT.

The rearrangement links TRBV7-9 to TRBJ2-1, with 7 bases fitting TRBD2. Germline CDR1 is SEHNR and CDR2 is FQNEAQ (reference sequence). The CDR3 loop spans 17 amino acids. The V gene end was trimmed by 5 bases and the J gene end by 0 bases; junction bases not matched to a gene: 10. CDR3 sequence: CASSPPPSGRSYNEQFF. The CDR3 DNA sequence: TGTGCCAGCAGCCCACCACCTAGCGGCCGCTCCTACAATGAGCAGTTCTTC. Full variable domain (remainder filled in from reference TRBV7-9 and TRBJ2-1): DTGVSQNPRHKITKRGQNVTFRCDPISEHNRLYWYRQTLGQGPEFLTYFQNEAQLEKSRLLSDRFSAERPKGSFSTLEIQRTEQGDSAMYLCASSPPPSGRSYNEQFFGPGTRLTVL.

J is TRBJ2-5 and V is TRBV27; a possible D gene is TRBD1 (6 bases). V was cut by 6 bases and J by 1 base, with 15 bases left in between. From germline, CDR1 is MNHEY and CDR2 SMNVEV (reference sequence). This CDR3 has 15 residues. The CDR3 bases are TGTGCCAGCAGCCCCCAGGGGACCCCCCAAGAGACCCAGTACTTC. It yields the protein CASSPQGTPQETQYF.

The chain carries TRBV10-3 and TRBJ2-5; D possibly corresponds to TRBD1 (6 bases). V shed 2 bases and J shed 2 bases, with 6 bases lying between them. Germline CDR1 is ENHRY and CDR2 is SYGVKD. The CDR3 sequence is 13 residues long. The CDR3 loop is CAISEGQQETQYF. CDR3 in DNA: TGTGCCATCAGTGAGGGACAGCAAGAGACCCAGTACTTC.

This clone was recorded a few times. This chain uses TRBV2 with TRBJ1-1, with 8 nucleotides matching TRBD1. CDR3 length: 15 amino acids. Losses at the gene ends were 5 bases for V and 0 bases for J; bases not matched to a gene: 5. The V gene's germline CDR1 is SNHLY and CDR2 FYNNEI. Here the CDR3 reads CASSPDRGMNTEAFF. DNA for the CDR3: TGTGCCAGCAGTCCTGACAGGGGAATGAACACTGAAGCTTTCTTT.

The chain has TRBV9 and TRBJ1-2, with a weak D call TRBD1 (5 bases). The germline CDR1 and CDR2 sequences are SGDLS and YYNGEE. CDR3 length: 13 residues. V dropped 4 bases and J dropped 8 bases, with 15 bases sitting between them. The CDR3 region has the DNA TGTGCCAGCAGCCTCAAGGGGTCTTACGGCTACACCTTC. This encodes CASSLKGSYGYTF.

V gene TRBV7-3 combines with J gene TRBJ2-1; D perhaps matches TRBD2 (6 bases). This CDR3 has 14 residues. Germline assignment: CDR1 SGHTA and CDR2 FQGTGA. Trimming cost V 4 bases and J 7 bases, with 14 bases left between them. The CDR3 loop reads CASSSRDFLNEQFF. CDR3 DNA: TGTGCCAGCAGCTCCCGGGACTTTTTGAATGAGCAGTTCTTC.

The chain joins TRBV15 to TRBJ1-6; D gene uncertain. V was trimmed by 1 base and J by 10 bases, leaving 11 bases between them. The germline V gene has CDR1 LNHNV and CDR2 YYDKDF (reference sequence). CDR3 length: 14 amino acids. Written as DNA, the CDR3 is TGTGCCACCAGCAGAGGAGGCTCGCCCTCACCCCTCCACTTT. Residues: CATSRGGSPSPLHF.

The J gene is TRBJ2-3, the V gene TRBV7-2; a possible D gene is TRBD1 (5 bases). Deletions cut 2 bases from V and 9 bases from J, with 12 bases between. This CDR3 has 13 amino acids. Looked up from germline, CDR1 is SGHTA and CDR2 is FQGNSA. The CDR3 DNA reads TGTGCCAGCAGCTTATTTTTGCAGGGAACGCAGTATTTT. It encodes CASSLFLQGTQYF.

This clone was counted a few times. This rearrangement joins TRBV2 to TRBJ1-2, with 7 bases lining up with TRBD1. The CDR3 length is 13 residues. CDR1 and CDR2 from the germline V gene are SNHLY and FYNNEI. With V trimmed by 7 bases and J by 8 bases, 10 bases remained unmatched. CDR3 bases: TGTGCCAGCAACCCGACAGGGCAGCGGGGCTACACCTTC. Encoded protein: CASNPTGQRGYTF.

This clone is classed as medium-sized. The rearrangement links TRBV2 to TRBJ1-2; D is perhaps TRBD1 (5 bases). This CDR3 has 15 amino acids. Germline CDR1 and CDR2: SNHLY and FYNNEI. V was pared by 11 bases and J by 4 bases, with 23 bases between. This chain's CDR3 is CAGSDWQGPLYGYTF. CDR3 sequence (DNA): TGTGCCGGCTCCGATTGGCAGGGTCCCCTCTATGGCTACACCTTC.

This sequence joins TRBV19 and TRBJ2-1; TRBD2 agrees at 7 bases. The CDR3 length is 17 residues. V shed 3 bases and J 7 bases; nucleotides not matched to a gene: 15. Germline loops: CDR1 LNHDA, CDR2 SQIVND (reference sequence). CDR3 sequence: CASSIQVDSQLANEQFF. The CDR3 region has the DNA TGTGCCAGTAGTATCCAAGTCGACAGCCAACTAGCGAATGAGCAGTTCTTC.

V is TRBV27 and J is TRBJ2-7; TRBD1 might be the D (6 bases). The CDR3 extends over 16 amino acids. V lost 8 bases, J lost 1 base, and 21 bases lay in between. Germline-derived CDR1 and CDR2 are MNHEY and SMNVEV (reference sequence). CDR3 sequence (DNA): TGTGCCAGCTCACCGTCACAGGGAATGCGTTCCTACGAGCAGTACTTC. It specifies CASSPSQGMRSYEQYF.

The chain links TRBV5-1 to TRBJ1-6; TRBD1 matches 7 bases. CDR1 is SGHRS and CDR2 is YFSETQ in the germline V gene. This CDR3 has 15 residues. V gave up 4 bases and J gave up 6 bases; unmatched junction bases: 7. In DNA form, the CDR3 reads TGCGCCAGCAGCACGGCGGGACAGTTTAATTCACCCCTCCACTTT. Protein product: CASSTAGQFNSPLHF.

This chain connects TRBV21-1 to TRBJ2-7; the table names TRBD1, a call not compared with the DNA. TRBV21-1 is tagged as a pseudogene. The CDR3 has 14 amino acids. The CDR3 DNA follows: TGTGCCAGCAGCAAAGACAATTACTCCTACGAGCAGTACTTC. This codes for CASSKDNYSYEQYF.

The chain recombines TRBV13 with TRBJ2-1; D ambiguous. This CDR3 contains 13 residues. Trimming stripped 5 bases from V and 9 bases from J, with 14 bases between. The germline gives CDR1 PRHDT, CDR2 FYEKMQ (reference sequence). The DNA for the CDR3 is TGTGCCAGCAGCCCTAGGCCCTCTAGTGAGCAGTTCTTC. Protein: CASSPRPSSEQFF.

The CDR3 reads CASSQVGPSGRQETQYF. The CDR3 DNA reads as TGCGCCAGCAGCCAAGTGGGACCTAGCGGACGCCAAGAGACCCAGTACTTC. The V call is TRBV4-1, the J call TRBJ2-5; 7 bases line up with TRBD2. Germline lookup yields CDR1 MGHRA and CDR2 YSYEKL. Losses at the gene ends were 1 base for V and 1 base for J; bases not matched to a gene: 9. This CDR3 contains 17 residues.

The V call is TRBV5-1, the J call TRBJ2-1, with TRBD2 matching 10 bases. CDR3 size: 14 residues. Trimming at V came to 6 bases and at J to 3 bases, leaving 3 bases not matched to a gene. In germline, CDR1 is SGHRS, CDR2 YFSETQ. This chain's CDR3 is CASKLAGIYNEQFF. CDR3 bases: TGCGCCAGCAAACTAGCGGGAATCTACAATGAGCAGTTCTTC.

Comment on this clone: One end of the junction does not line up with germline, which may come from a read error. The genes are TRBV9 and TRBJ2-1; D possibly corresponds to TRBD2 (6 bases). In germline, CDR1 is SGDLS, CDR2 YYNGEE. The CDR3 covers 15 residues. CDR3 bases: TGTGCCAGCACCGTAGGGGCTAGCGCCTACAATGAGCAGTTCTTC. Translating it yields CASTVGASAYNEQFF.

About this clone: One end of the junction varies from germline; a read error may be responsible. The J gene is TRBJ2-1, the V gene TRBV2; D possibly corresponds to TRBD1 (6 bases). CDR1 is SNHLY, CDR2 FYNNEI, per germline. The length of the CDR3 is 11 residues. CDR3 region: CASSEAGAQLF. DNA for the CDR3: TGTGCCAGCAGTGAGGCAGGGGCCCAGCTCTTC.

This clone was seen a handful of times. The V gene is TRBV7-9, the J gene TRBJ2-7, with D uncertain. Germline CDR1 and CDR2: SEHNR and FQNEAQ (reference sequence). The CDR3 sequence is 12 residues long. Trimming cost V 5 bases and J 1 base, with 6 bases left between them. Here the CDR3 DNA reads TGTGCCAGCAGCCCCTTATCCTACGAGCAGTACTTC. This encodes CASSPLSYEQYF.